The rows below give T cell receptor beta chains drawn from one sample of a study of blood T cell repertoires in COVID-19. The protocol was immunoSEQ multiplex PCR, while the TCRdb copy is restricted to in-frame clones and leaves out a portion. The profile shows 340,000 or so clones, 65% to 85% of them singletons. Sample: peripheral blood. The receptors here all came from a man aged 30-40 years with active or convalescent COVID-19. Both conserved end residues are part of each CDR3. D genes are given only for firm matches. Where a row states a size, it is once, few, many or the class of an expanded clone; other rows omit it.

D	size	V	J	DNA	CDR3
TRBD1	few	TRBV24-1	TRBJ2-2	TGTGCCACCAGCGGGGACAGGGGTTTCGCCGGGGAGCTGTTTTTT	CATSGDRGFAGELFF
NA	NA	TRBV28	TRBJ1-1	TGTGCCAGCAGTTCCACCGGGGTTTATGGTGAAGCTTTCTTT	CASSSTGVYGEAFF
TRBD2	NA	TRBV6-1	TRBJ2-1	TGTGCCAGCAGTGATTTAGCGGGATCGAATGAGCAGTTCTTC	CASSDLAGSNEQFF
TRBD1	NA	TRBV6-6	TRBJ1-2	TGTGCCAGCAGTGCGGAGGGGGCGCGAGGCTATGGCTACACCTTC	CASSAEGARGYGYTF
NA	NA	TRBV4-3	TRBJ2-7	TGCGCCAGCAGCCAAGACCGGACTGCCTACGAGCAGTACTTC	CASSQDRTAYEQYF
TRBD2	NA	TRBV24-1	TRBJ2-1	TGTGCCACCAGCCCCGTTAGCGGGAATGAGCAGTTCTTC	CATSPVSGNEQFF
TRBD1	once	TRBV28	TRBJ1-2	TGTGCCAGCAGTTCGGGACAGGGGCGCTACTATGGCTACACCTTC	CASSSGQGRYYGYTF
TRBD1	NA	TRBV11-3	TRBJ1-4	TGTGCCAGCGGGGAGAGGGGGCCTGAAAAACTGTTTTTT	CASGERGPEKLFF
NA	NA	TRBV5-1	TRBJ2-7	TGCGCCAGCAGGGACGTCAGGGAATACGAGCAGTACTTC	CASRDVREYEQYF
TRBD2	few	TRBV5-4	TRBJ2-1	TGTGCCAGCAGCTCAGGACTAGCGTACTACAATGAGCAGTTCTTC	CASSSGLAYYNEQFF
NA	few	TRBV29-1	TRBJ1-1	TGCAGCACTGACAGTATACATGAGAACACTGAAGCTTTCTTT	CSTDSIHENTEAFF
TRBD1	NA	TRBV28	TRBJ2-3	TGTGCCAGCAGTTCCCCCCCGACAGGGAGTACAGATACGCAGTATTTT	CASSSPPTGSTDTQYF
NA	NA	TRBV7-3	TRBJ2-1	TGTGCCAGCAGGGTCGCAGGGAACAATGAGCAGTTCTTC	CASRVAGNNEQFF
NA	NA	TRBV5-1	TRBJ2-1	TGCGCCAGCAGTAACCCGACACAGTACAATGAGCAGTTCTTC	CASSNPTQYNEQFF
TRBD2	NA	TRBV28	TRBJ2-5	TGTGCCAGCAGTTTATCCCCTAGCGGGGGGGCAGGAGAGACCCAGTACTTC	CASSLSPSGGAGETQYF
NA	NA	TRBV7-8	TRBJ1-1	TGTGCCAGCAGCTTAGCTTCTTTCGCTGAAGCTTTCTTT	CASSLASFAEAFF
TRBD1	NA	TRBV11-3	TRBJ1-2	TGTGCCAGCAGCTACCGACAGGGATTGAACTATGGCTACACCTTC	CASSYRQGLNYGYTF
TRBD2	NA	TRBV7-2	TRBJ2-3	TGTGCCAGCAGCGTACTAGCGGGAGGCACAGATACGCAGTATTTT	CASSVLAGGTDTQYF
NA	NA	TRBV4-1	TRBJ2-5	TGCGCCAGCAGCCAACTAAGCGGTATCCAAGAGACCCAGTACTTC	CASSQLSGIQETQYF
NA	once	TRBV9	TRBJ2-7	TGTGCCAGCAGCGCCAACTCGCGGGGAGACGAGCAGTACTTC	CASSANSRGDEQYF
NA	NA	TRBV7-9	TRBJ1-1	TGTGCCAGCAGTTCCCGCCGGGAGAACACTGAAGCTTTCTTT	CASSSRRENTEAFF
TRBD1	NA	TRBV5-6	TRBJ2-3	TGTGCCAGCAGCCCCGGACAGGGAACAGATACGCAGTATTTT	CASSPGQGTDTQYF
NA	NA	TRBV25-1	TRBJ1-2	TGTGCCAGCAGTGGGGGTGTTGTGGGGGCATATACCTACACCTTC	CASSGGVVGAYTYTF
NA	NA	TRBV7-3	TRBJ2-7	TGTGCCAGCAGCTTATGGGGGGACCGCTCCTACGAGCAGTACTTC	CASSLWGDRSYEQYF
TRBD2	NA	TRBV7-2	TRBJ2-5	TGTGCCAGCAGCCAAACCGGGACTATAGAAGAGACCCAGTACTTC	CASSQTGTIEETQYF
NA	few	TRBV9	TRBJ1-6	TGTGCCAGCAGCGTAGGTGGACAGACTAGCTATTCACCCCTCCACTTT	CASSVGGQTSYSPLHF
TRBD1	once	TRBV4-2	TRBJ1-4	TGTGCCAGCAGCCAAGAGACCGGGACAGGAGGCGAAAAACTGTTTTTT	CASSQETGTGGEKLFF
NA	NA	TRBV28	TRBJ1-6	TGTGCCAGCTCCCGTGGAGGGTCTTTTTCACCCCTCCACTTT	CASSRGGSFSPLHF
TRBD2	NA	TRBV10-3	TRBJ2-1	TGTGCCATCAGTGCACAGCTAGCGGGAGGGCACAATGAGCAGTTCTTC	CAISAQLAGGHNEQFF
NA	NA	TRBV4-1	TRBJ1-5	TGCGCCAGCAGCCAAGATAGCGACTGGGACACCTATCAGCCCCAGCATTTT	CASSQDSDWDTYQPQHF
TRBD1	NA	TRBV7-6	TRBJ2-7	TGTGCCAGCAGCCCCGGGACAGGGAGGCTCGAGCAGTACTTC	CASSPGTGRLEQYF
NA	once	TRBV4-2	TRBJ1-5	TGTGCCAGCAGCCCCCAGGGGACCCATCAGCCCCAGCATTTT	CASSPQGTHQPQHF
NA	once	TRBV9	TRBJ1-1	TGTGCCAGCTGTAGGGGTGTTGGGACTGAAGCTTTCTTT	CASCRGVGTEAFF
TRBD2	NA	TRBV5-1	TRBJ2-2	TGCGCCAGCAGATTCAGCGGGAGTGGGATCGGGGAGCTGTTTTTT	CASRFSGSGIGELFF
TRBD1	NA	TRBV6-2/TRBV6-3	TRBJ1-1	TGTGCCAGCAGTGATCTCACAGGGGTCCGGAACACTGAAGCTTTCTTT	CASSDLTGVRNTEAFF
TRBD2	NA	TRBV30	TRBJ2-2	TGTGCCTGGAGGGGGGGGACCGGGGAGCTGTTTTTT	CAWRGGTGELFF
NA	NA	TRBV28	TRBJ2-3	TGTGCCAGCAGCTCCCGTGTCTCCAGGGGAGATACGCAGTATTTT	CASSSRVSRGDTQYF
TRBD2	NA	TRBV6-4	TRBJ2-7	TGTGCCAGCAGTGACGAAGGACTAGCGGGAGGACTCTACGAGCAGTACTTC	CASSDEGLAGGLYEQYF
NA	NA	TRBV7-9	TRBJ1-5	TGTGCCAGCAGCTCAGACATCCCCAGAAATCAGCCCCAGCATTTT	CASSSDIPRNQPQHF
NA	few	TRBV6-8	TRBJ2-2	TGTGCCAGCCCTAGCCCGTTGGGACTCCCCTACACCGGGGAGCTGTTTTTT	CASPSPLGLPYTGELFF
NA	NA	TRBV24-1	TRBJ1-1	TGTGCCACCAGCCCGTCGGGGGGAGGGACTGAAGCTTTCTTT	CATSPSGGGTEAFF
TRBD1	once	TRBV24-1	TRBJ1-1	TGTGCCGCGAGACAGGGAAGGGACACTGAAGCTTTCTTT	CAARQGRDTEAFF
NA	once	TRBV5-1	TRBJ1-1	TGCGCCAGCAGCCAAGGGCAGGGGAGAGGAACTGAAGCTTTCTTT	CASSQGQGRGTEAFF
NA	NA	TRBV9	TRBJ1-2	TGTGCCAGCACCTCGTCAGGGGCGGATTACTATGGCTACACCTTC	CASTSSGADYYGYTF